Shown below are 16 T cell receptor beta chains from a single sample sequenced in a study of blood T cell repertoires in COVID-19. Generated by immunoSEQ multiplex PCR, the TCRdb table keeps only in-frame clones and is missing some. The sample has some 350,000 clones, about 87% seen once. Sample: PBMCs or T cells enriched from blood (not recorded which). The receptors here all came from a man between 25 and 39 years old who had recovered from COVID-19.

The chain couples TRBV11-2 to TRBJ2-2; D is unresolved. This CDR3 is built from 13 residues. Germline lookup yields CDR1 SGHAT and CDR2 FQNNGV. Deletions cut 7 bases from V and 2 bases from J, with 8 bases between. The CDR3 bases are TGTGCCAGCACCCGAGGTAACACCGGGGAGCTGTTTTTT. Its protein is CASTRGNTGELFF. Combining the CDR3 with reference TRBV11-2 and TRBJ2-2 gives the whole variable domain EAGVAQSPRYKIIEKRQSVAFWCNPISGHATLYWYQQILGQGPKLLIQFQNNGVVDDSQLPKDRFSAERLKGVDSTLKIQPAKLEDSAVYLCASTRGNTGELFFGEGSRLTVL.

The J gene is TRBJ1-1, the V gene TRBV10-1, with D possibly matching TRBD1 (6 bases). This CDR3 has 14 amino acids. Trimming pared 4 bases from V and 8 bases from J, leaving 17 bases between. CDR1 and CDR2 from the germline V gene are WNHNN and SYGVQD (reference sequence). The CDR3 is CASSARPHQGEAFF. The CDR3 bases are TGCGCCAGCAGTGCGCGTCCACACCAGGGGGAAGCTTTCTTT.

V is TRBV6-6 and J is TRBJ2-2; possible D gene TRBD2, 5 bases. Germline CDR1 reads MNHNY; CDR2 reads SVGAGI (reference sequence). With 0 bases removed from V and 7 bases from J, the gap between germline ends came to 9 bases. The CDR3 runs 14 residues. The CDR3 DNA is TGTGCCAGCAGTTACTCACTAGAAAGCGGGGAGCTGTTTTTT. Amino acids: CASSYSLESGELFF.

V is TRBV6-1 and J is TRBJ2-1, with 7 bases matching TRBD1. The J segment lost 9 bases and the V segment lost 2 bases, leaving 19 bases of the junction unmatched. CDR1 is MNHNS, CDR2 SASEGT, per germline. The length of the CDR3 is 18 residues. Here the CDR3 reads CASSEWDSRLFLGTEQFF. The DNA of the CDR3 is TGTGCCAGCAGTGAATGGGACAGTCGGCTTTTCTTGGGTACTGAGCAGTTCTTC.

The chain joins TRBV5-1 to TRBJ1-6; TRBD1 aligns across 10 bases. Germline assignment: CDR1 SGHRS and CDR2 YFSETQ. V shed 4 bases and J 7 bases; nucleotides not matched to a gene: 5. This CDR3 is 15 amino acids long. This CDR3 reads CASSRGTGENSPLHF. CDR3 coding DNA: TGCGCCAGCAGCAGAGGGACAGGGGAAAATTCACCCCTCCACTTT.

V is TRBV24-1 and J is TRBJ2-1; 8 nucleotides align to TRBD1. The CDR3 loop spans 15 amino acids. In germline, CDR1 is KGHDR, CDR2 SFDVKD. V lost 3 bases, J lost 10 bases, and 10 bases stayed unmatched. The CDR3 loop reads CATSDPGQDDREQFF. The CDR3 DNA sequence: TGTGCCACCAGTGATCCGGGACAGGACGATAGGGAGCAGTTCTTC.

The gene calls are TRBV6-1 and TRBJ2-1; D is undetermined. Trimming pared 1 base from V and 6 bases from J, leaving 7 bases between. Per germline, CDR1 MNHNS and CDR2 SASEGT. There are 13 residues in the CDR3. CDR3 amino acids: CASSEVAFNEQFF. CDR3 nucleotide sequence: TGTGCCAGCAGTGAAGTAGCTTTCAATGAGCAGTTCTTC.

The chain joins TRBV7-3 to TRBJ1-4; no clear D. V was pared by 3 bases and J by 5 bases, with 7 bases between. The CDR3 is 13 amino acids. Germline V gene lookup returns CDR1 SGHTA and CDR2 FQGTGA. CDR3 nucleotides: TGTGCCAGCAGCTTTCGAGCAAATGAAAAACTGTTTTTT. It encodes CASSFRANEKLFF.

The gene calls are TRBV6-6 and TRBJ2-1; 12 nucleotides align to TRBD2. The germline CDR1 and CDR2 sequences are MNHNY and SVGAGI (reference sequence). V trimming: 6 bases; J trimming: 9 bases; junction bases outside the gene matches: 6. The CDR3 has 14 amino acids. The CDR3 DNA sequence: TGTGCCAGCAGCCCTCTAGCGGGGGGGGGTGAGCAGTTCTTC. Translated: CASSPLAGGGEQFF.

The chain has TRBV9 and TRBJ2-3; the match to TRBD1 covers 7 bases. This CDR3 has 17 residues. Germline trimming cut 4 bases from V and 2 bases from J; bases unmatched to any gene: 13. Per the germline V gene, CDR1 is SGDLS and CDR2 is YYNGEE. CDR3 residues: CASSTRSTGPPTDTQYF. Here the CDR3 DNA reads TGTGCCAGCAGCACAAGATCGACAGGGCCACCCACAGATACGCAGTATTTT.

The rearrangement uses TRBV11-3 and TRBJ2-1; 12 nucleotides line up with TRBD1. Germline assignment: CDR1 SGHNT and CDR2 YENEEA. V dropped 3 bases and J dropped 6; count of bases not matched to a gene: 3. The CDR3 runs to 15 residues. For the CDR3, the DNA is TGTGCCAGCAGCTTGGGACAGGGGGCTTTCAATGAGCAGTTCTTC. Protein: CASSLGQGAFNEQFF.

The gene calls are TRBV19 and TRBJ2-1; 8 bases line up with TRBD1. V shed 4 bases and J 7 bases; nucleotides not matched to a gene: 9. The germline gives CDR1 LNHDA, CDR2 SQIVND (reference sequence). The CDR3 is 15 amino acids. CDR3 in DNA: TGTGCCAGTAGTAAGGGCAGGGGGCTGGGGAATGAGCAGTTCTTC. Its translation is CASSKGRGLGNEQFF.

This clone was picked up one time. This chain joins TRBV9 and TRBJ2-5; 7 bases map to TRBD1. This CDR3 spans 13 amino acids. Germline V gene lookup returns CDR1 SGDLS and CDR2 YYNGEE. After removal of 4 bases from V and 4 bases from J, the junction contained 4 bases not matched to a gene. The CDR3 DNA sequence: TGTGCCAGCAGCACCCGACAGGGAGAGACCCAGTACTTC. Encoded protein: CASSTRQGETQYF.

The chain joins TRBV28 to TRBJ2-7, with a tentative D call TRBD2 (6 bases). This CDR3 comprises 12 residues. The germline gives CDR1 MDHEN, CDR2 SYDVKM. In DNA form, the CDR3 reads TGTTTAGTGGGGCCGGAGGGGCGGGAGCAGTACTTC. Protein product: CLVGPEGREQYF.

This clone turned up a few times. This chain joins TRBV28 and TRBJ1-1; D is unresolved. Trimming removed 4 bases at V and 0 bases at J, with 12 bases between. Germline CDR1 is MDHEN and CDR2 is SYDVKM. The CDR3 is 15 residues long. CDR3 coding DNA: TGTGCCAGCAGTTCCTTCGGGAGGGTGAACACTGAAGCTTTCTTT. Its protein product is CASSSFGRVNTEAFF. The variable domain in full, with the rest retrieved from reference TRBV28 and TRBJ1-1, is DVKVTQSSRYLVKRTGEKVFLECVQDMDHENMFWYRQDPGLGLRLIYFSYDVKMKEKGDIPEGYSVSREKKERFSLILESASTNQTSMYLCASSSFGRVNTEAFFGQGTRLTVV.

The DNA for the CDR3 is TGTGCCAGCAGCTTAGGGGGCCCTGGGACAGAAAATCCTTACGAGCAGTACTTC. Translation gives CASSLGGPGTENPYEQYF. The chain has TRBV11-3 and TRBJ2-7; 7 nucleotides match TRBD1. Germline-derived CDR1 and CDR2 are SGHNT and YENEEA. The CDR3 runs to 18 residues. The ends lost 1 base at V and 4 bases at J; junction bases unmatched: 16.